Reported below is one TCR beta chain. The data belong to a study of blood T cell repertoires in COVID-19. Background on the study: Samples representing acute and convalescent COVID-19 were sourced from the United States, Italy and Spain. T cells, B-cell-depleted T cells, or PBMCs provided the cDNA or gDNA that served as material.

CDR1 is LGHNA, CDR2 YSLEER, per germline. Germline trimming cut 0 bases from V and 5 bases from J; bases unmatched to any gene: 13. The length of the CDR3 is 19 residues. Original handling: Amplification with reference gene primers provided the estimates of nucleated cell counts. Profiling relied on immunoSEQ multiplex PCR, and the TCRdb table lists in-frame clones only, not all of them. Clone size and the V and J calls come from that table; the DNA yielded D and trimming. The sample yields about 270,000 clones, about 89% seen once. The sequence came from a man aged 40-50 years who had recovered from COVID-19. Sequencing used peripheral blood. This chain links TRBV4-3 with TRBJ2-5; 12 bases line up with TRBD2. CDR3 protein: CASSQDWLAGGPLRETQYF. CDR3 coding DNA: TGCGCCAGCAGCCAAGATTGGCTAGCGGGGGGGCCGCTCCGGGAGACCCAGTACTTC.